Reported below is one TCR beta chain. Its antigen is unidentified. Documented treatment: oral pan-JAK inhibitor, 5-10 mg twice daily. These data belong to a study of CD8+ T cells in alopecia areata. About the study: Tofacitinib administration to treated patients was oral, at 5 to 10 mg twice daily. General study results and limits: In scalp samples, resident alphabeta T cells of normal skin are also sequenced. Affected scalp, especially in alopecia totalis/universalis, had a higher clonality than normal scalp did.

cDNA reverse transcribed from extracted RNA served as the sequencing template. Measured with immunoSEQ multiplex PCR; TCRdb has only the in-frame clones, and not every one. The table has 170,000 or so clones, about 60% seen once. The CDR3 contains 14 residues. The ends lost 4 bases at V and 3 bases at J; junction bases unmatched: 2. Per the germline V gene, CDR1 is MGHRA and CDR2 is YSYEKL. This specimen consisted of CD8+ T cells sorted from blood, obtained at week 24, from a patient treated with tofacitinib. This receptor was identified in a human donor with alopecia areata. V gene TRBV4-1 combines with J gene TRBJ2-7, with 11 bases lining up with TRBD1. This CDR3 reads CASSPGTGGYEQYF. The CDR3 bases are TGCGCCAGCAGCCCCGGGACAGGGGGCTACGAGCAGTACTTC.